A single sample is the source of the 18 T cell receptor beta chains below, sequenced in a study of Graves' ophthalmopathy and Graves' hyperthyroidism (dated by TCRdb to the late 2010s). The sequencer listed for this sample is Illumina HiSeq 2000. For repertoire sequencing, the TCR beta CDR3 regions were amplified from RNA transcripts. The first round was an RT-PCR using HTBI primers with the Qiagen OneStep RT-PCR kit, and this first round was followed by a second-round multiplex PCR, then size selection and purification. The public sequencing data were trimmed at Q25 with fastp and processed into clonotypes with MiXCR by TCRdb, which kept only in-frame beta chains. CDR3 protein sequences are deduplicated, and each keeps its most common genes and DNA. The sample table lists roughly 380,000 distinct CDR3 sequences, approximately 15% of them with a count of one. The top ten hold approximately 7% of the sample.

The sequencing input was peripheral blood. These receptors were obtained from a woman aged 18-35 years with stable Graves' hyperthyroidism. Donor details come from another sample of the same person, matched by shared clones.

The chain uses TRBV9 and TRBJ2-7, with a tentative D call TRBD1 (5 bases). The CDR3 sequence is 15 residues long. Trimming removed 0 bases from V and 3 bases from J, with 13 bases in between. Germline CDR1 is SGDLS and CDR2 is YYNGEE. The CDR3 spells CASSVEAEGDYEQYF. The CDR3 coding sequence is TGTGCCAGCAGCGTAGAGGCGGAAGGGGACTACGAGCAGTACTTC.

This clonotype was observed many times. The chain combines TRBV3-1 with TRBJ1-1; no clear D gene. V was pared by 0 bases and J by 4 bases, with 15 bases between. The CDR3 sequence is 16 residues long. In germline, CDR1 is LGHDT, CDR2 YNNKEL (reference sequence). For the CDR3, the DNA is TGTGCCAGCAGCCAAGACCCGGAGTCCCTCGGCACTGAAGCTTTCTTT. Protein: CASSQDPESLGTEAFF.

This clonotype was detected ten times or more. The chain carries TRBV6-2 or TRBV6-3 and TRBJ2-5; 7 nucleotides match TRBD2. J lost 6 bases, V lost 4 bases, and 5 bases had no gene match. The length of the CDR3 is 13 residues. Germline V gene lookup returns CDR1 MNHEY and CDR2 SVGEGT. CDR3 loop: CASSLGGAQTQYF. CDR3 nucleotides: TGTGCCAGCAGTTTGGGAGGGGCGCAGACCCAGTACTTC.

This clonotype was seen at least ten times. This chain connects TRBV5-1 to TRBJ1-2, with TRBD1 as a possible D gene (5 bases). V lost 0 bases and J 8 bases, leaving 14 bases between the germline ends. Germline V lookup: CDR1 SGHRS, CDR2 YFSETQ. The CDR3 loop spans 14 amino acids. CDR3 residues: CASSLVNGADGYTF. The CDR3 DNA reads as TGCGCCAGCAGCTTGGTGAACGGGGCAGACGGCTACACCTTC.

This clonotype has a count of ten or more. The rearrangement links TRBV6-1 to TRBJ1-1, with a possible D match to TRBD1 (5 bases). CDR3 length: 14 residues. Germline lookup yields CDR1 MNHNS and CDR2 SASEGT. V lost 6 bases and J lost 0, with 11 bases in between. CDR3 loop: CASSRDFMNTEAFF. The CDR3 DNA reads TGTGCCAGCAGCAGGGACTTCATGAACACTGAAGCTTTCTTT.

This clonotype has ten or more counts. The chain links TRBV27 to TRBJ1-1; a possible D gene is TRBD1 (6 bases). Germline V gene lookup returns CDR1 MNHEY and CDR2 SMNVEV (reference sequence). V lost 2 bases and J lost 5, with 15 bases in between. The CDR3 contains 15 residues. CDR3 sequence: CASSLERGRGTEAFF. The CDR3 DNA reads TGTGCCAGCAGTTTAGAGCGGGGGCGTGGGACTGAAGCTTTCTTT.

Ten or more counts support this clonotype. This rearrangement joins TRBV11-3 to TRBJ1-2; D is unclear. Trimming removed 5 bases from V and 3 bases from J, with 7 bases in between. Germline CDR1 reads SGHNT; CDR2 reads YENEEA. CDR3 length: 12 amino acids. CDR3 protein: CASSRGDYGYTF. The CDR3 DNA reads TGTGCCAGCAGCCGGGGAGACTATGGCTACACCTTC.

The table lists this clonotype with many counts. The chain combines TRBV7-2 with TRBJ1-2; D call uncertain. Germline assignment: CDR1 SGHTA and CDR2 FQGNSA. The CDR3 length is 14 residues. V was pared by 5 bases and J by 0 bases, with 10 bases between. The CDR3 protein is CASSRSSANYGYTF. The CDR3 DNA reads as TGTGCCAGCAGCCGCTCATCTGCTAACTATGGCTACACCTTC.

The J gene is TRBJ2-5, the V gene TRBV6-1, with D perhaps TRBD2 (5 bases). CDR3 size: 13 residues. Germline CDR1 MNHNS, CDR2 SASEGT. V lost 5 bases to trimming and J lost 4 bases, with 11 bases between them. The CDR3 DNA sequence: TGTGCCAGCAGTCGCCATCGGGGAGAGACCCAGTACTTC. Translating it yields CASSRHRGETQYF.

This clonotype was counted many times. V usage is TRBV11-2 and J usage is TRBJ2-2, with D maybe TRBD2 (7 bases). The ends were cut back, 1 base at V and 2 bases at J, with 11 bases in the middle. The CDR3 runs to 16 residues. The germline CDR1 and CDR2 sequences are SGHAT and FQNNGV. CDR3 residues: CASSLVAGANTGELFF. Written as DNA, the CDR3 is TGTGCCAGCAGCTTAGTGGCGGGGGCTAACACCGGGGAGCTGTTTTTT.

This clonotype came up many times. The chain combines TRBV27 with TRBJ2-7, with a weak D call TRBD1 (6 bases). With 2 bases removed from V and 3 bases from J, the gap between germline ends came to 20 bases. Germline CDR1 MNHEY, CDR2 SMNVEV (reference sequence). This CDR3 is 17 amino acids long. The CDR3 loop reads CASSLGVGAARVYEQYF. The CDR3, as DNA: TGTGCCAGCAGTTTAGGAGTGGGGGCGGCCAGGGTCTACGAGCAGTACTTC.

This clonotype was recorded only once. The rearrangement uses TRBV12-3 or TRBV12-4 and TRBJ2-2; D is perhaps TRBD1 (5 bases). V was clipped by 6 bases and J by 6 bases, with 20 bases between them. The CDR3 is 16 residues long. CDR3 DNA sequence: TGTGCCAGCAGCGGGCAAGGGCCAGGGTTATCCGGGGAGCTGTTTTTT. Translating it yields CASSGQGPGLSGELFF.

This clonotype was counted a few times. One end of the junction fails to match germline, which may point to a read error. This rearrangement joins TRBV18 to TRBJ2-7; D unclear. CDR3 length equals 15 residues. Germline V lookup: CDR1 KGHSH, CDR2 LQKENI. The CDR3 DNA sequence: TGTGCCAGCTCACCGGAAATGCAGCTATCCTACGAGCAGCACTTC. The encoded protein is CASSPEMQLSYEQHF.

In its sample, this clonotype was seen many times. V gene TRBV19 combines with J gene TRBJ1-6; 9 nucleotides align to TRBD1. CDR1 and CDR2 from the germline V gene are LNHDA and SQIVND (reference sequence). This CDR3 comprises 14 residues. J was trimmed by 10 bases and V by 5 bases; bases with no gene match: 6. The CDR3 DNA reads as TGTGCCAGTAGTCCCCCGGGACAGGGCTCACCCCTCCACTTT. This translates into CASSPPGQGSPLHF.

This clonotype was recorded at least ten times. The V gene is TRBV19, the J gene TRBJ2-2; 10 bases map to TRBD1. Trimming took 6 bases from V and 5 from J; bases not matched to a gene: 6. There are 15 residues in the CDR3. Germline values: CDR1 LNHDA, CDR2 SQIVND (reference sequence). CDR3 nucleotide sequence: TGTGCCAGTAGCCCGGGACAGGGGAGGACCGGGGAGCTGTTTTTT. The encoded protein is CASSPGQGRTGELFF.

This clonotype was seen many times. The chain combines TRBV12-3 or TRBV12-4 with TRBJ1-1; TRBD1 aligns across 7 bases. With V trimmed by 0 bases and J by 6 bases, 7 bases remained unmatched. The length of the CDR3 is 15 residues. The CDR3 DNA sequence: TGTGCCAGCAGTTTAGCCTCCACCGGGACAGCTGAAGCTTTCTTT. Amino acids: CASSLASTGTAEAFF.

This clonotype was counted many times. The V gene is TRBV20-1, the J gene TRBJ2-2; TRBD1 aligns across 7 bases. This CDR3 contains 14 residues. CDR1 DFQATT and CDR2 SNEGSKA come from the germline V gene (reference sequence). Trimming removed 3 bases from V and 2 bases from J; junction bases left unmatched: 3. CDR3 sequence reads: CSARKGGNTGELFF. DNA for the CDR3: TGCAGTGCTAGGAAAGGGGGCAACACCGGGGAGCTGTTTTTT.

The chain has TRBV2 and TRBJ2-7; 8 bases agree with TRBD1. The CDR3 runs to 13 residues. Trimming removed 6 bases from V and 6 bases from J; junction bases left unmatched: 7. Germline V CDR1 and CDR2: SNHLY, FYNNEI. The CDR3 sequence: CASRPTGDGEQYF. The CDR3 DNA reads TGTGCCAGCAGGCCGACAGGGGACGGCGAGCAGTACTTC.